These T cell receptor beta chains were read from a single sample in a study of T cell responses to AZD1222 COVID-19 vaccine. Sequencing used immunoSEQ multiplex PCR; TCRdb keeps in-frame clones, though not all of them. The sample lists approximately 130,000 clones; approximately 92% were seen once. Sequenced material: peripheral blood, taken on day 0 of AZD1222 vaccination. The receptors come from an adult in good health. The CDR3 runs from the conserved cysteine through the conserved F or W. A D gene is named only where the DNA matches it firmly. Rows give clone size only sometimes, using once, few, many, or a class for an expanded clone.

clone_size: NA; d_call: TRBD1; j_call: TRBJ1-1; v_call: TRBV6-5; cdr3_nt: TGTGCCAGCAGTTACCCAGGACAGGCGAGGGGTGAAGCTTTCTTT; cdr3_aa: CASSYPGQARGEAFF
clone_size: NA; d_call: NA; j_call: TRBJ1-4; v_call: TRBV3-1/TRBV3-2; cdr3_nt: TGTGCCAGCAGCCCTCAACAAATGGGTTTTAATGAAAAACTGTTTTTT; cdr3_aa: CASSPQQMGFNEKLFF
clone_size: NA; d_call: NA; j_call: TRBJ2-7; v_call: TRBV6-1; cdr3_nt: TGTGCCAGCAGTGACCCTATGACGGGGCTCTCCTACGAGCAGTACTTC; cdr3_aa: CASSDPMTGLSYEQYF
clone_size: few; d_call: TRBD1; j_call: TRBJ1-4; v_call: TRBV7-9; cdr3_nt: TGTGCCAGCAGGGACCGGGACAGGGGAACCGAAGAGTTT; cdr3_aa: CASRDRDRGTEEF
clone_size: once; d_call: NA; j_call: TRBJ2-7; v_call: TRBV27; cdr3_nt: TGTGCCAGCAGTCCCACCTTCTGGGGGGCGGTTGAGCAGTACTTC; cdr3_aa: CASSPTFWGAVEQYF
clone_size: NA; d_call: NA; j_call: TRBJ2-7; v_call: TRBV6-5; cdr3_nt: TGTGCCAGCAGGTCCCGGGACGGACCCTACGAGCAGTACTTC; cdr3_aa: CASRSRDGPYEQYF
clone_size: NA; d_call: NA; j_call: TRBJ2-5; v_call: TRBV12-3/TRBV12-4; cdr3_nt: TGTGCCAGCAGTTTCACGGCGGGAGAGACCCAGTACTTC; cdr3_aa: CASSFTAGETQYF
clone_size: NA; d_call: TRBD2; j_call: TRBJ2-7; v_call: TRBV6-6; cdr3_nt: TGTGCCAGCAGTCTCGGTGGGACTAGCGGGAATGTACGGTACTTC; cdr3_aa: CASSLGGTSGNVRYF
clone_size: NA; d_call: TRBD1; j_call: TRBJ1-2; v_call: TRBV9; cdr3_nt: TGTGCCAGCAGTAAGACAGGGCACTATGGCTACACCTTC; cdr3_aa: CASSKTGHYGYTF
clone_size: NA; d_call: TRBD2; j_call: TRBJ2-2; v_call: TRBV11-3; cdr3_nt: TGTGCCAGCAGATCGACCCGCGGGAGTACCGGGGAGCTGTTTTTT; cdr3_aa: CASRSTRGSTGELFF
clone_size: NA; d_call: NA; j_call: TRBJ2-1; v_call: TRBV2; cdr3_nt: TGTGCCAGCAGTGAAAGCCAGGGCAGGGCCAATGAGCAGTTCTTC; cdr3_aa: CASSESQGRANEQFF
clone_size: NA; d_call: NA; j_call: TRBJ1-3; v_call: TRBV5-5; cdr3_nt: TGTGCCAGCAGCTTGGGGGGAAACACCATATATTTT; cdr3_aa: CASSLGGNTIYF
clone_size: NA; d_call: NA; j_call: TRBJ2-5; v_call: TRBV7-9; cdr3_nt: TGTGCCAGCAGCCAGGGGGGGCTGGAGACCCAGTACTTC; cdr3_aa: CASSQGGLETQYF
clone_size: NA; d_call: NA; j_call: TRBJ1-6; v_call: TRBV30; cdr3_nt: TGTGCCTGGCCTTCCCCCCCGACACCGTGGGATTCACCCCTCCACTTT; cdr3_aa: CAWPSPPTPWDSPLHF
clone_size: few; d_call: TRBD2; j_call: TRBJ2-7; v_call: TRBV2; cdr3_nt: TGTGCCAGCGGGACTAGCGGGGACAGCTCCTACGAGCAGTACTTC; cdr3_aa: CASGTSGDSSYEQYF
clone_size: NA; d_call: NA; j_call: TRBJ2-1; v_call: TRBV7-9; cdr3_nt: TGTGCCAGCGGGAAGGGGGAGATGAACAATGAGCAGTTCTTC; cdr3_aa: CASGKGEMNNEQFF
clone_size: once; d_call: NA; j_call: TRBJ1-2; v_call: TRBV28; cdr3_nt: TGTGCCAGCAGCCTTAGATCCGGCTTAAACTATGGCTACACCTTC; cdr3_aa: CASSLRSGLNYGYTF
clone_size: once; d_call: NA; j_call: TRBJ1-2; v_call: TRBV6-5; cdr3_nt: TGTGCCAGCAGAATTGGCAGAGCTAACTATGGCTACACCTTC; cdr3_aa: CASRIGRANYGYTF
clone_size: NA; d_call: NA; j_call: TRBJ1-1; v_call: TRBV2; cdr3_nt: TGTGCCAGCAGAGAACCCGGGACGAGTGAAGCTTTCTTT; cdr3_aa: CASREPGTSEAFF
clone_size: NA; d_call: NA; j_call: TRBJ1-5; v_call: TRBV7-8; cdr3_nt: TGTGCCAGCAGCTCATCCCGCGACAGTACTAATCAGCCCCAGCATTTT; cdr3_aa: CASSSSRDSTNQPQHF
clone_size: NA; d_call: NA; j_call: TRBJ1-6; v_call: TRBV5-1; cdr3_nt: TGCGCCAGCAGCTTGGCCCTGCAGGGGCTTAATTCACCCCTCCACTTT; cdr3_aa: CASSLALQGLNSPLHF
clone_size: NA; d_call: TRBD2; j_call: TRBJ2-1; v_call: TRBV10-3; cdr3_nt: TGTGCCACCCGGAAAGCGGGAGGTTTCGATGAGCAGTTCTTC; cdr3_aa: CATRKAGGFDEQFF
clone_size: NA; d_call: TRBD2; j_call: TRBJ2-1; v_call: TRBV3-1/TRBV3-2; cdr3_nt: TGTGCCAGCAGCCAAGAACCTAGCGGGAGGGCCTCTAATGAGCAGTTCTTC; cdr3_aa: CASSQEPSGRASNEQFF
clone_size: NA; d_call: TRBD2; j_call: TRBJ2-5; v_call: TRBV5-1; cdr3_nt: TGCGCCAGCAGCCCGGGACTAGCGGGGTCTGAGACCCAGTACTTC; cdr3_aa: CASSPGLAGSETQYF
clone_size: NA; d_call: NA; j_call: TRBJ1-2; v_call: TRBV6-5; cdr3_nt: TGTGCCAGCAGTTACTCGCCACAGGCCTTTATAACCTTC; cdr3_aa: CASSYSPQAFITF
clone_size: few; d_call: NA; j_call: TRBJ2-7; v_call: TRBV3-1/TRBV3-2; cdr3_nt: TGTGCCAGCAGCCATCGGGCCGGGACCTCGGAAGCCTACGAGCAGTACTTC; cdr3_aa: CASSHRAGTSEAYEQYF
clone_size: NA; d_call: NA; j_call: TRBJ1-4; v_call: TRBV5-1; cdr3_nt: TGCGCCAGCAGCCTTGGGGTGTCGCAGGGAAATGAAAAACTGTTTTTT; cdr3_aa: CASSLGVSQGNEKLFF
clone_size: NA; d_call: NA; j_call: TRBJ2-7; v_call: TRBV28; cdr3_nt: TGTGCCAGCCGGGTACTAGGGGGGGGGTACGAGCAGTACTTC; cdr3_aa: CASRVLGGGYEQYF
clone_size: NA; d_call: NA; j_call: TRBJ2-3; v_call: TRBV6-5; cdr3_nt: TGTGCCAGCTCGGAGGCAGATACGCAGTATTTT; cdr3_aa: CASSEADTQYF
clone_size: NA; d_call: TRBD2; j_call: TRBJ2-7; v_call: TRBV6-5; cdr3_nt: TGTGCCAGCAGTCGGACTAGCGGGAGTTACGAGCAGTACTTC; cdr3_aa: CASSRTSGSYEQYF